The source of this T cell receptor beta chain is a study of T cell responses to AZD1222 COVID-19 vaccine. Some clones are missing from TCRdb's copy, which holds only in-frame ones; the method was immunoSEQ multiplex PCR. Of about 85,000 clones in the sample, around 93% were seen once. The CDR3 is made up of 15 amino acids. Germline V gene sequence: CDR1 KGHSH, CDR2 LQKENI. Unmatched junction bases numbered 7, after V lost 5 bases and J lost 10 bases. The input for sequencing was peripheral blood, taken 28 days after the second AZD1222 dose. The sequence derives from an adult who received the AZD1222 COVID-19 vaccine. The chain uses TRBV18 and TRBJ2-4; 14 bases line up with TRBD2. This CDR3 reads CASSGGLAGDRIQYF. In nucleotides, the CDR3 is TGTGCCAGCTCAGGGGGACTAGCGGGAGATCGGATTCAGTACTTC. Combining the CDR3 with reference TRBV18 and TRBJ2-4 gives the whole variable domain NAGVMQNPRHLVRRRGQEARLRCSPMKGHSHVYWYRQLPEEGLKFMVYLQKENIIDESGMPKERFSAEFPKEGPSILRIQQVVRGDSAAYFCASSGGLAGDRIQYFGAGTRLSVL.